This TCR beta chain originates from a study of CD8+CD57+ T cells in acquired aplastic anemia. Study-wide findings and caveats: A significant difference in CD8+ Simpson's diversity between patients and controls was not found.

Patients sequenced had flow cytometry evidence of CD8+CD57+ cell expansion. Profiling that covered TCR beta VDJ and CDR3 relied on genomic DNA as its template. MiXCR was run by TCRdb on the reads, yielding one entry per CDR3 protein. The sample lists 170,000 or so distinct CDR3 sequences, roughly 63% occurring once. As to this clonotype: Its cognate antigen is unknown.

Between the trimmed V and J ends, which lost 6 bases and 0 bases, there was a span of 15 bases. This CDR3 has 17 amino acids. This sequence originates from a human donor with aplastic anemia. The specimen was sorted CD4+, CD8+, or CD8+CD57+ T cells (not recorded which) from PBMCs. The J gene is TRBJ2-6, the V gene TRBV12-3 or TRBV12-4, with no clear D. The CDR3 DNA sequence: TGTGCCAGCAGCCCCCAAGACGTCGGCTCTGGGGCCAACGTCCTGACTTTC. Translation gives CASSPQDVGSGANVLTF.